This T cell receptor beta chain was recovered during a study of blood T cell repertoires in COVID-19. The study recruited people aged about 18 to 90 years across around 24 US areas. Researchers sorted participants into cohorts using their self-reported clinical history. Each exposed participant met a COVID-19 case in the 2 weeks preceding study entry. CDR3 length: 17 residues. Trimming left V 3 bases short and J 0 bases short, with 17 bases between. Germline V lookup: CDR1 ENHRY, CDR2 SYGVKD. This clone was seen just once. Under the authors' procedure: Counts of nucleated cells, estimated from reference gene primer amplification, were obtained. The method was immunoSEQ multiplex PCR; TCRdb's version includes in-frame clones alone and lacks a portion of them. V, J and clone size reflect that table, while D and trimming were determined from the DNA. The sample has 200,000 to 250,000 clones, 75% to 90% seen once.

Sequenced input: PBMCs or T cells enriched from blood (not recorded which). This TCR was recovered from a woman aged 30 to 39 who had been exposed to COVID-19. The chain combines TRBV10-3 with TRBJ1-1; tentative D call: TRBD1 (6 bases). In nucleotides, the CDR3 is TGTGCCATCAGTGACTCCCCGGACAGCCTCATGAACACTGAAGCTTTCTTT. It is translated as CAISDSPDSLMNTEAFF.